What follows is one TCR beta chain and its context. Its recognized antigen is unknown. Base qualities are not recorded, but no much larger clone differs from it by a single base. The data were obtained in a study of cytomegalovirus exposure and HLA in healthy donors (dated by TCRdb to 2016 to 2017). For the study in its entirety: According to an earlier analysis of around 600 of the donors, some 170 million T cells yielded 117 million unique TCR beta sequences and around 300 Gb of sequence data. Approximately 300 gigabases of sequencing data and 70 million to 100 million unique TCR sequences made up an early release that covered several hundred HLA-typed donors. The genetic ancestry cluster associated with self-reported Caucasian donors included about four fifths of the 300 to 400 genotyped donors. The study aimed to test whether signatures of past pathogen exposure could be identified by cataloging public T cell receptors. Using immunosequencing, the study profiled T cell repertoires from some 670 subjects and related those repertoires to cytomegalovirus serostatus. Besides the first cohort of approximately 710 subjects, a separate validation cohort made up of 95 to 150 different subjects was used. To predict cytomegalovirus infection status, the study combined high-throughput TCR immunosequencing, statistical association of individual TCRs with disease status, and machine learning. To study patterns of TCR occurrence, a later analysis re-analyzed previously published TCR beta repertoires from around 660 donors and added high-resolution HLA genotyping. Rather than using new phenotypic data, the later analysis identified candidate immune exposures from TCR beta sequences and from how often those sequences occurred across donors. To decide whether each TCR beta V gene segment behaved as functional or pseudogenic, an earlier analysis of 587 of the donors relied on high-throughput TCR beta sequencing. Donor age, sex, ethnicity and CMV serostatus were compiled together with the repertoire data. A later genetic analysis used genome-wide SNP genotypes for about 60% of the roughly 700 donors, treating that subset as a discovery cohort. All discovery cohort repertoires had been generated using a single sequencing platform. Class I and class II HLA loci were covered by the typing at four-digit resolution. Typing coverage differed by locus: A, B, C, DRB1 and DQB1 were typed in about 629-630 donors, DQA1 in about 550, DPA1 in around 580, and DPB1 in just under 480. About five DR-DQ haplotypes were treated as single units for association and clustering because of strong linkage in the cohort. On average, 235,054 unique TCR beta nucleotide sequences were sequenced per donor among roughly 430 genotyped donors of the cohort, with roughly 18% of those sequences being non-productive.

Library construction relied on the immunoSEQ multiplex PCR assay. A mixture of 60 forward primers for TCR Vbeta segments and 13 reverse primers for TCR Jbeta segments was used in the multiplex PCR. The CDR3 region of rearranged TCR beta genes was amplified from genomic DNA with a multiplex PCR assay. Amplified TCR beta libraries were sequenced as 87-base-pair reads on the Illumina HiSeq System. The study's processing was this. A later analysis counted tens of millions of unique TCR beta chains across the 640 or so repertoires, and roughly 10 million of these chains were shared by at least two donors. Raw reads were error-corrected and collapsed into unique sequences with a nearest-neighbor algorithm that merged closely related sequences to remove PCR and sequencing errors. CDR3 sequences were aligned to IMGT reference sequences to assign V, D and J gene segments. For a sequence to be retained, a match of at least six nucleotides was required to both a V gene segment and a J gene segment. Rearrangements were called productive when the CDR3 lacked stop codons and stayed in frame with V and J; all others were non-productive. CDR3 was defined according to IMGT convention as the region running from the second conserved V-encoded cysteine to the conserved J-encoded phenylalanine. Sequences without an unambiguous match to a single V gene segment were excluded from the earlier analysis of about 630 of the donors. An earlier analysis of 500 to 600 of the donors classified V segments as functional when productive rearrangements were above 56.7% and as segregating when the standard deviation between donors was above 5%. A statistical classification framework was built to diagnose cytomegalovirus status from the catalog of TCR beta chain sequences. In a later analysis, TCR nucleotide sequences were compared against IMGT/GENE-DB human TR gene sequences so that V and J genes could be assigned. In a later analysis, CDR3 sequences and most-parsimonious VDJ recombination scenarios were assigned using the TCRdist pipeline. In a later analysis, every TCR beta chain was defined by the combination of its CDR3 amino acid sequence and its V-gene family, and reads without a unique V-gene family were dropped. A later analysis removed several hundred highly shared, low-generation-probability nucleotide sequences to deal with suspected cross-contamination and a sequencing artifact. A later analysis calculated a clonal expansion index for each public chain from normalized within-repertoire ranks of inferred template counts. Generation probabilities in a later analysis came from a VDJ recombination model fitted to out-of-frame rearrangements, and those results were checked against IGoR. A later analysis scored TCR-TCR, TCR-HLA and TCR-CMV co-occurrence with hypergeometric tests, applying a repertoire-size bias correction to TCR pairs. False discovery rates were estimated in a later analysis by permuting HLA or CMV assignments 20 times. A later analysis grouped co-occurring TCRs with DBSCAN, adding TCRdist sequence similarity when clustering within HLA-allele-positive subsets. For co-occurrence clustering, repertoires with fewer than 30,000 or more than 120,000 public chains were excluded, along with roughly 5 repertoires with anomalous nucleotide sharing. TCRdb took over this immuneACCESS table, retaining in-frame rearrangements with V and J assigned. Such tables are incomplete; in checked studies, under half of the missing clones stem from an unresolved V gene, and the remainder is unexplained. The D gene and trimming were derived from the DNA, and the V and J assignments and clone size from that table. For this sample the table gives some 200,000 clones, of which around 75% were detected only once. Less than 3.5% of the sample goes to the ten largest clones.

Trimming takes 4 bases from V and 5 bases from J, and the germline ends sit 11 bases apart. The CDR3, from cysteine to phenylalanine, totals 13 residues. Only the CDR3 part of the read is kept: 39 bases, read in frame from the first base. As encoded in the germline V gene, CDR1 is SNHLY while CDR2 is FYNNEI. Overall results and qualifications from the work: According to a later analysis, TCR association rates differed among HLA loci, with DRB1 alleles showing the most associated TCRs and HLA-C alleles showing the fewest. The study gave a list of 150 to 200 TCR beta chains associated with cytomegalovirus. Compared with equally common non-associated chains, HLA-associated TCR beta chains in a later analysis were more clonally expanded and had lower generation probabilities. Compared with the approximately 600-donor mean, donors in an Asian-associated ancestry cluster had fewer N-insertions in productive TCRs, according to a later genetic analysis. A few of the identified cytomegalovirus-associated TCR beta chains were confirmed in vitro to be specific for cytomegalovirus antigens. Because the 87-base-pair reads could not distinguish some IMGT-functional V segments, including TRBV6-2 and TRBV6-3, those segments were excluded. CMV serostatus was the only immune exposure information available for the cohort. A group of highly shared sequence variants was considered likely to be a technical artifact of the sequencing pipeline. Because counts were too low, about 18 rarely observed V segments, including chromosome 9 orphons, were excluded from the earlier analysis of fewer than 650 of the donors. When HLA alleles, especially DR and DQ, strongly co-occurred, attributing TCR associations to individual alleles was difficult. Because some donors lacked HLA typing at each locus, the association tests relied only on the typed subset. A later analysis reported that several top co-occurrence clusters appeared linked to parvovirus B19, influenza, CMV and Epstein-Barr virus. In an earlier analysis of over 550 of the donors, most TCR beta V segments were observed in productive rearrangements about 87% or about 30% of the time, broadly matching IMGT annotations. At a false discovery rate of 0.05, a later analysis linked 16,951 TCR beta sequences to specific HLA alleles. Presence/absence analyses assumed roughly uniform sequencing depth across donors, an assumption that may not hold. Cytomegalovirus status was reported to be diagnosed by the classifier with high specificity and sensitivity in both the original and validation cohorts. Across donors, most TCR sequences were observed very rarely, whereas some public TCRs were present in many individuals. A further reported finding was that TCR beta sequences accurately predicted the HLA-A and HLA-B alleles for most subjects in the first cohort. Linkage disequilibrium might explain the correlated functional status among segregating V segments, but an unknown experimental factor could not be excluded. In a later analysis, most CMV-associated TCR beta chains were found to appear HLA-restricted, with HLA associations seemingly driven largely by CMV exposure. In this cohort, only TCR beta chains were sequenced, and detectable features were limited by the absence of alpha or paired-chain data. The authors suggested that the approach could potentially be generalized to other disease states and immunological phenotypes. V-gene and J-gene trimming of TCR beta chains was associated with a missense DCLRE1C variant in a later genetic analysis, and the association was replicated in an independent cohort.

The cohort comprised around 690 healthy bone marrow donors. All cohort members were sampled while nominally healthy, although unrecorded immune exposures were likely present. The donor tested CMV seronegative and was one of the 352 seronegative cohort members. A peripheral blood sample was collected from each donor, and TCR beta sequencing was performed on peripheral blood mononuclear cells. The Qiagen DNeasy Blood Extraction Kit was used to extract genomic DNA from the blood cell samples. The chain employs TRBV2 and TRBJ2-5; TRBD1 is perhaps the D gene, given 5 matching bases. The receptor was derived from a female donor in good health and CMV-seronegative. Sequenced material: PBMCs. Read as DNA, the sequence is TGTGCCAGCAGTGCTTCCAGGGCTGAGACCCAGTACTTC. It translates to CASSASRAETQYF.